This T cell receptor (beta chain) was observed in a study of shared clonotypes between healthy human individuals. Study context: Per donor, CD8 memory used one plate, CD8 naive used two, CD4 memory used three and CD4 naive used three.

Profiling relied on immunoSEQ multiplex PCR, and the TCRdb table lists in-frame clones only, not all of them. Seen here are some 800,000 clones, almost 95% observed once, and the top ten hold around 24%. Broader study findings: In this cohort, only blood was sampled, and tissue repertoires likely differ.

This CDR3 contains 16 residues. This clone was picked up one time. Its antigen is not identified. Naive CD8 cells lacked CD45RO and underwent positive selection for CCR7, leaving out terminally differentiated effector memory CD45RA+ cells. Adults of Caucasian background living in Nashville, Tennessee made up all donors. The source material was naive CD8+ T cells sorted from blood. The sequence came from a man aged 25-45 years in good health. The V and J genes are TRBV21-1 and TRBJ1-2. TRBV21-1 is shown as a pseudogene. The CDR3, as DNA: TGTGCCAGCAGCACCCCAAGGGACCGTTATCGGTATGGCTACACCTTC. The encoded protein is CASSTPRDRYRYGYTF.